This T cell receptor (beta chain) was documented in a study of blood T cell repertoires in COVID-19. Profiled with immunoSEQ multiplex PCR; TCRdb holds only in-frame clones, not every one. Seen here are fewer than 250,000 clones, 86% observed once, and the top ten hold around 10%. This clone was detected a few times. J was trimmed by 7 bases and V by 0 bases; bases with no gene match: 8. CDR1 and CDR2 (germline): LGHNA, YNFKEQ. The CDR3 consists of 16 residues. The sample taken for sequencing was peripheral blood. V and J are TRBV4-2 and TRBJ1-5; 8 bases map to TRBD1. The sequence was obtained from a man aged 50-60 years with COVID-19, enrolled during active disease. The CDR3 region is CASSQDGQGAGQPQHF. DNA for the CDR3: TGTGCCAGCAGCCAAGATGGTCAGGGGGCCGGGCAGCCCCAGCATTTT.